These 20 T cell receptor beta chains were sequenced from one sample in a study of T cell repertoires in cytomegalovirus infection (dated by TCRdb to between 2018 and 2021). TCRdb names Illumina HiSeq 1500 as the instrument used. The raw public data were reprocessed by TCRdb itself: fastp quality trimming at Q25, MiXCR clonotype calling, in-frame beta chains only. Each CDR3 protein gets just one entry, which takes the most common genes and DNA from the rows behind it. Recorded for this sample are roughly 310,000 distinct CDR3 sequences; 15% to 20% of them occurred a single time. Approximately 12% of the sample comes from the top ten. Sequences were obtained from PBMCs. These receptors were taken from a human donor in good health (CMV status not recorded). Some clones in this sample may be carry-over from other donors' samples.

The chain joins TRBV20-1 to TRBJ1-1; D possibly corresponds to TRBD1 (5 bases). V was shortened by 0 bases and J by 6 bases, with 17 bases between the two germline ends. Germline CDR1 reads DFQATT; CDR2 reads SNEGSKA (reference sequence). The CDR3 consists of 15 residues. CDR3: CSARDIKAGTPEAFF. CDR3 DNA: TGCAGTGCTAGAGATATAAAGGCGGGGACCCCTGAAGCTTTCTTT.

This clonotype was picked up many times. V is TRBV6-6 and J is TRBJ2-1; 10 bases are shared with TRBD1. Germline trimming cut 5 bases from V and 4 bases from J; bases unmatched to any gene: 5. The CDR3 has 15 amino acids. Germline V lookup: CDR1 MNHNY, CDR2 SVGAGI (reference sequence). The CDR3 coding sequence is TGTGCCAGCAGTCCCGGGACAGGGGAATACAATGAGCAGTTCTTC. Its translation is CASSPGTGEYNEQFF.

This clonotype was recorded at least ten times. The chain recombines TRBV7-6 with TRBJ1-4; D is undetermined. This CDR3 comprises 13 residues. Germline V gene sequence: CDR1 SGHVS, CDR2 FNYEAQ. V lost 4 bases and J lost 8, with 11 bases in between. The CDR3 sequence: CASSSQDREKLFF. The CDR3, as DNA: TGTGCCAGCAGCTCCCAGGATCGGGAAAAACTGTTTTTT.

To note about this clonotype: A read error is possible here, since a much larger clone lies one base away. This CDR3 is missing its conserved last phenylalanine or tryptophan, likely due to a read error. J is TRBJ1-5 and V is TRBV20-1; 7 positions match TRBD1. The CDR3 sequence is 14 residues long. Germline CDR1 DFQATT, CDR2 SNEGSKA (reference sequence). J was trimmed by 3 bases and V by 3 bases; bases with no gene match: 5. The CDR3 DNA sequence: TGCAGTGCTAGTAGGGGACAGTCCAATCAGCCCCAGCATCTT. Translating it yields CSASRGQSNQPQHL.

The chain has TRBV15 and TRBJ2-1; tentatively, D is TRBD2 (6 bases). Per germline, CDR1 LNHNV and CDR2 YYDKDF (reference sequence). This CDR3 region has 16 residues. The V and J ends lost 5 bases and 0 bases respectively, with 14 bases between them. Written as DNA, the CDR3 is TGTGCCACCAGCTCCGGGGGTGAAAGCTCCTACAATGAGCAGTTCTTC. Amino acids: CATSSGGESSYNEQFF.

Only a few counts were recorded for this clonotype. The CDR3: CASRQDQGNTEAFF. The DNA of the CDR3 is TGTGCCAGCAGGCAAGACCAGGGGAACACTGAAGCTTTCTTT. The chain couples TRBV6-2 or TRBV6-3 to TRBJ1-1, with D perhaps matching TRBD1 (5 bases). The CDR3 length is 14 residues. V lost 6 bases, J lost 1 base, and 12 bases lay in between. The germline V gene encodes CDR1 MNHEY and CDR2 SVGEGT.

This chain connects TRBV14 to TRBJ2-3, with 9 nucleotides matching TRBD2. Unmatched junction bases numbered 7, after V lost 0 bases and J lost 6 bases. The V gene's germline CDR1 is SGHDN and CDR2 FVKESK. This CDR3 is built from 16 residues. CDR3 protein: CASSQDFAGGLDTQYF. The CDR3 coding sequence is TGTGCCAGCAGCCAAGATTTCGCGGGGGGGCTGGATACGCAGTATTTT.

This clonotype was observed a few times. J is TRBJ1-5 and V is TRBV19; 8 positions agree with TRBD1. Germline lookup yields CDR1 LNHDA and CDR2 SQIVND (reference sequence). The junction had 7 bases not matched to a gene; V was cut back by 6 bases and J by 0 bases. This CDR3 is 16 amino acids long. Written as DNA, the CDR3 is TGTGCCAGTAGCGACAGGGGAACTATTAGCAATCAGCCCCAGCATTTT. Its translation is CASSDRGTISNQPQHF.

This clonotype has ten or more counts. The gene calls are TRBV12-3 or TRBV12-4 and TRBJ1-5, with 10 bases aligning to TRBD1. Trimming removed 5 bases from V and 4 bases from J; junction bases left unmatched: 8. CDR3 size: 16 residues. The CDR3 sequence: CASSPPLGQGNQPQHF. The CDR3 DNA follows: TGTGCCAGCAGTCCTCCACTGGGACAGGGGAATCAGCCCCAGCATTTT.

This clonotype was counted only a few times. The chain joins TRBV5-5 to TRBJ2-2, with unresolved D. This CDR3 is 16 amino acids long. Per germline, CDR1 SGHKS and CDR2 YYEKEE (reference sequence). V was cut by 4 bases and J by 2 bases, with 15 bases left in between. CDR3 in amino acids: CASSPRADLNTGELFF. The DNA for the CDR3 is TGTGCCAGCAGCCCTCGGGCGGACCTTAACACCGGGGAGCTGTTTTTT.

The sample holds a few counts of this clonotype. The genes are TRBV5-1 and TRBJ2-7; tentatively, D is TRBD1 (6 bases). Trimming took off 0 bases at V and 0 bases at J, with 10 bases between the two ends. Germline V gene sequence: CDR1 SGHRS, CDR2 YFSETQ. The CDR3 length is 15 residues. DNA for the CDR3: TGCGCCAGCAGCTTGGTCGGGGACAACTCCTACGAGCAGTACTTC. It encodes CASSLVGDNSYEQYF.

This chain uses TRBV18 with TRBJ1-1, with 7 bases aligning to TRBD1. The CDR3 extends over 15 amino acids. V trimming: 0 bases; J trimming: 1 base; junction bases outside the gene matches: 2. CDR1 and CDR2 (germline): KGHSH, LQKENI. The CDR3 loop is CASSPPGTENTEAFF. As DNA, the CDR3 is TGTGCCAGCTCACCACCGGGGACAGAGAACACTGAAGCTTTCTTT.

The V call is TRBV29-1, the J call TRBJ1-1, with 8 bases that match TRBD1. Germline lookup yields CDR1 SQVTM and CDR2 ANQGSEA. J lost 4 bases, V lost 3 bases, and 13 bases had no gene match. This CDR3 has 16 residues. In nucleotides, the CDR3 is TGCAGCGTTGAGGGAGGACAGGGTGGAAGTATCACTGAAGCTTTCTTT. Residues: CSVEGGQGGSITEAFF. Drawing the rest from reference TRBV29-1 and TRBJ1-1, the complete variable domain is SAVISQKPSRDICQRGTSLTIQCQVDSQVTMMFWYRQQPGQSLTLIATANQGSEATYESGFVIDKFPISRPNLTFSTLTVSNMSPEDSSIYLCSVEGGQGGSITEAFFGQGTRLTVV.

The table lists this clonotype with a few counts. The chain is built from TRBV7-2 and TRBJ1-5; D gene unclear. V was shortened by 1 base and J by 7 bases, with 14 bases between the two germline ends. The CDR3 consists of 15 residues. Germline CDR1 and CDR2: SGHTA and FQGNSA. The CDR3 DNA sequence: TGTGCCAGCAGCTTAGGGGCGACACAAGGACAGCCCCAGCATTTT. Its translation: CASSLGATQGQPQHF.

This chain joins TRBV7-9 and TRBJ1-1; unclear D gene. Germline CDR1 is SEHNR and CDR2 is FQNEAQ (reference sequence). This CDR3 spans 15 amino acids. V was cut by 0 bases and J by 1 base, with 9 bases left in between. The CDR3 DNA follows: TGTGCCAGCAGCTTAGCATCCACATCGAACACTGAAGCTTTCTTT. It translates to CASSLASTSNTEAFF.

The V call is TRBV2, the J call TRBJ2-2, with 9 bases lining up with TRBD2. Germline loops: CDR1 SNHLY, CDR2 FYNNEI. The CDR3 has 15 residues. The V gene end was trimmed by 3 bases and the J gene end by 4 bases; junction bases not matched to a gene: 3. CDR3 coding DNA: TGTGCCAGCAGTGAGCGGGGGGGCGGCACCGGGGAGCTGTTTTTT. It translates to CASSERGGGTGELFF.

The chain couples TRBV7-9 to TRBJ2-3; D is unclear. CDR3 length: 14 amino acids. V was clipped by 1 base and J by 5 bases, with 10 bases between them. Germline V gene sequence: CDR1 SEHNR, CDR2 FQNEAQ (reference sequence). The CDR3 DNA reads TGTGCCAGCAGCTTAGATTCTGGGTTAGATACGCAGTATTTT. As protein: CASSLDSGLDTQYF.

A few counts support this clonotype. V gene TRBV6-5 combines with J gene TRBJ1-2; TRBD1 aligns across 9 bases. Unmatched junction bases numbered 5, after V lost 1 base and J lost 5 bases. The CDR3 runs 15 residues. Germline V lookup: CDR1 MNHEY, CDR2 SVGAGI. CDR3 coding DNA: TGTGCCAGCAGTTACTTGCCGGGACAGGGTTATGGCTACACCTTC. Protein sequence: CASSYLPGQGYGYTF.

CDR3 region: CASRATGVSEAFF. Written as DNA, the CDR3 is TGTGCCAGCAGAGCCACAGGGGTCTCTGAAGCTTTCTTT. The chain joins TRBV19 to TRBJ1-1, with 7 positions matching TRBD1. Germline-derived CDR1 and CDR2 are LNHDA and SQIVND (reference sequence). With V trimmed by 9 bases and J by 6 bases, 10 bases remained unmatched. This CDR3 has 13 amino acids.

The V gene is TRBV24-1, the J gene TRBJ2-5, with D maybe TRBD1 (6 bases). Looked up from germline, CDR1 is KGHDR and CDR2 is SFDVKD. The V end lost 4 bases, the J end lost 2 bases, and 7 bases lay between the germline ends. The CDR3 covers 13 residues. CDR3 amino acids: CATSDRGQETQYF. CDR3 bases: TGTGCCACCAGTGACAGGGGACAAGAGACCCAGTACTTC.